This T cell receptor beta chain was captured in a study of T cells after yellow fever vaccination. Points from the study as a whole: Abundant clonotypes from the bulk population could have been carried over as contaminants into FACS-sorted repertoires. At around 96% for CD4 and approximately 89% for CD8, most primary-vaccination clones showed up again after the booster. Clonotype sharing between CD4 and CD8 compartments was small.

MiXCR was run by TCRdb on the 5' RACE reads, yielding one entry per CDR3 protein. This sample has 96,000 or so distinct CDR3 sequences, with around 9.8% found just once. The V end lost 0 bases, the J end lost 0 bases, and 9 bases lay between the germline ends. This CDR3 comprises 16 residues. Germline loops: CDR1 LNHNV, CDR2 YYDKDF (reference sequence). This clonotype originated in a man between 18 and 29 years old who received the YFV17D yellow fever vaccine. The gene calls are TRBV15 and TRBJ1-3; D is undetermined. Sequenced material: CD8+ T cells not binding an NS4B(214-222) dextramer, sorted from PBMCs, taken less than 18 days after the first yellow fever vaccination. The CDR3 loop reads CATSREGRSSGNTIYF. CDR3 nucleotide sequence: TGTGCCACCAGCAGAGAGGGCAGAAGCTCTGGAAACACCATATATTTT.